This TCR beta chain was recorded in a study of blood T cell repertoires in COVID-19. Study at large: COVID-19 samples from acute and convalescent phases originated in the United States, Italy and Spain. From T cells, B-cell-depleted T cells, or PBMCs came the material, which was cDNA or gDNA.

Original methodology: Reference gene primer amplification gave nucleated cell count estimates. The method was immunoSEQ multiplex PCR; TCRdb's version includes in-frame clones alone and lacks a portion of them. From that table come the V and J calls and clone size; the DNA was used to work out D and trimming. The repertoire holds some 150,000 clones, with 84% as singletons. Germline values: CDR1 MNHNY, CDR2 SVGAGI (reference sequence). The CDR3 has 16 residues. The V end lost 0 bases, the J end lost 2 bases, and 13 bases lay between the germline ends. Sequencing used peripheral blood. This receptor was taken from a woman aged 50 to 60 with acute or convalescent COVID-19. The V call is TRBV6-6, the J call TRBJ1-2; D call uncertain. In nucleotides, the CDR3 is TGTGCCAGCAGTTACTCGATCCGGGGTGGGAACTATGGCTACACCTTC. Translating it yields CASSYSIRGGNYGYTF.